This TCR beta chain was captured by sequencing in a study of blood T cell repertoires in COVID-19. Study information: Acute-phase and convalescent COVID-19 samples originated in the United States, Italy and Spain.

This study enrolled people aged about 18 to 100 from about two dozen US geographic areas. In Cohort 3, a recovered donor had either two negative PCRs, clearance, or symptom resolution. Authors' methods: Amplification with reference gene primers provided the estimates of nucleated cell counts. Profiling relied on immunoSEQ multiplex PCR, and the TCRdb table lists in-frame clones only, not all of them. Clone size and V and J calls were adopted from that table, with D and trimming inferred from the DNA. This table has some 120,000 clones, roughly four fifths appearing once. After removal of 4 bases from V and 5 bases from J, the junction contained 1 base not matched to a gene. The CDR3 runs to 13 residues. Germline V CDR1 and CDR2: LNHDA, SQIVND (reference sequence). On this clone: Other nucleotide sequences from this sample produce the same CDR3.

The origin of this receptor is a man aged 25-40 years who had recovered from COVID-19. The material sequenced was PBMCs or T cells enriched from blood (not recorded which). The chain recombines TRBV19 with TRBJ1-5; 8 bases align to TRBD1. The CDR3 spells CASSTTGDQPQHF. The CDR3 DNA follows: TGTGCCAGTAGTACGACAGGGGATCAGCCCCAGCATTTT. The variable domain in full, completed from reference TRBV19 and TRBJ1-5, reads DGGITQSPKYLFRKEGQNVTLSCEQNLNHDAMYWYRQDPGQGLRLIYYSQIVNDFQKGDIAEGYSVSREKKESFPLTVTSAQKNPTAFYLCASSTTGDQPQHFGDGTRLSIL.